These 26 T cell receptor beta chains came from one sample sequenced in a study of T cells in Graves' hyperthyroidism and ophthalmopathy. Amplified TCR beta CDR3 regions came from RNA transcripts. TCR CDR3 underwent first-round RT-PCR with the HTBI primer set. TCRdb analysed the multiplex PCR reads with MiXCR anew, one entry per CDR3 protein. The sample carries some 350,000 distinct CDR3 sequences, roughly 15% recorded once. Sequenced sample: blood. These TCRs come from a woman between 40 and 55 years old with Graves' ophthalmopathy.

The rearrangement links TRBV20-1 to TRBJ2-5, with 11 bases that match TRBD2. The germline V gene has CDR1 DFQATT and CDR2 SNEGSKA (reference sequence). The V and J ends lost 5 bases and 5 bases, in that order; junction bases with no gene match: 10. The CDR3 runs 15 residues. The DNA for the CDR3 is TGCAGTGCTCGCCCTCCAACTAGCGGGAGTGAGACCCAGTACTTC. This translates into CSARPPTSGSETQYF.

The table lists this clonotype with many counts. V and J are TRBV2 and TRBJ1-5; 12 positions match TRBD1. CDR3 length equals 15 residues. The germline gives CDR1 SNHLY, CDR2 FYNNEI. J was trimmed by 8 bases and V by 4 bases; bases with no gene match: 6. CDR3 residues: CASSVGGQGAEPQHF. The DNA of the CDR3 is TGTGCCAGCAGTGTTGGGGGACAGGGGGCTGAGCCCCAGCATTTT.

At least ten counts were recorded for this clonotype. The rearrangement joins TRBV29-1 to TRBJ1-2; no reliable D call. The V and J ends lost 3 bases and 3 bases respectively, with 8 bases between them. The CDR3 extends over 12 amino acids. CDR1 and CDR2 (germline): SQVTM, ANQGSEA. The CDR3 coding sequence is TGCAGCGTTGAGTACGGGGACTATGGCTACACCTTC. This codes for CSVEYGDYGYTF.

This clonotype was recorded many times. V gene TRBV28 combines with J gene TRBJ1-2; unclear D gene. The CDR3 is 13 residues long. Trimming removed 7 bases at V and 0 bases at J, with 9 bases between. Germline CDR1 and CDR2: MDHEN and SYDVKM. The CDR3 DNA follows: TGTGCCAGCACTCTGGACCCTAACTATGGCTACACCTTC. Protein sequence: CASTLDPNYGYTF.

This clonotype has ten or more counts. This chain links TRBV19 with TRBJ2-2, with D possibly being TRBD1 (6 bases). In germline, CDR1 is LNHDA, CDR2 SQIVND (reference sequence). Trimming shortened V by 6 bases and J by 4 bases, and 12 bases separated the two germline ends. CDR3 length: 14 residues. The CDR3 spells CASRMRGTTGELFF. In DNA form, the CDR3 reads TGTGCCAGTAGGATGAGGGGGACCACCGGGGAGCTGTTTTTT.

CDR3 residues: CASSPAGTKNIQYF. For the CDR3, the DNA is TGTGCCAGCTCACCGGCGGGGACCAAAAACATTCAGTACTTC. V and J are TRBV18 and TRBJ2-4; tentatively, D is TRBD2 (6 bases). The V end lost 3 bases, the J end lost 2 bases, and 8 bases lay between the germline ends. The CDR3 runs to 14 residues. Germline V gene sequence: CDR1 KGHSH, CDR2 LQKENI. The full variable domain, in which reference TRBV18 and TRBJ2-4 provide the parts outside the CDR3, is NAGVMQNPRHLVRRRGQEARLRCSPMKGHSHVYWYRQLPEEGLKFMVYLQKENIIDESGMPKERFSAEFPKEGPSILRIQQVVRGDSAAYFCASSPAGTKNIQYFGAGTRLSVL.

This clonotype was seen many times. The chain combines TRBV11-2 with TRBJ2-3; D possibly uses TRBD1 or TRBD2 (6 bases each). CDR1 and CDR2 (germline): SGHAT, FQNNGV. The V end lost 5 bases, the J end lost 2 bases, and 17 bases lay between the germline ends. The CDR3 sequence is 16 residues long. This chain's CDR3 is CASSPRGGTTTDTQYF. CDR3 sequence (DNA): TGTGCCAGCAGCCCTCGAGGGGGGACGACCACAGATACGCAGTATTTT. The whole variable domain, remainder taken from reference TRBV11-2 and TRBJ2-3, is EAGVAQSPRYKIIEKRQSVAFWCNPISGHATLYWYQQILGQGPKLLIQFQNNGVVDDSQLPKDRFSAERLKGVDSTLKIQPAKLEDSAVYLCASSPRGGTTTDTQYFGPGTRLTVL.

The chain uses TRBV15 and TRBJ2-2; 8 bases agree with TRBD2. Germline V gene data show CDR1 as LNHNV and CDR2 as YYDKDF (reference sequence). The CDR3 is 15 amino acids. The V and J ends lost 2 bases and 4 bases, in that order; junction bases with no gene match: 3. The CDR3 is CATSRSRGGTGELFF. CDR3 nucleotides: TGTGCCACCAGCAGATCCCGGGGGGGCACCGGGGAGCTGTTTTTT.

The sample holds many counts of this clonotype. The rearrangement uses TRBV2 and TRBJ1-3; D is possibly TRBD1 (6 bases). V lost 7 bases and J 5 bases, leaving 12 bases between the germline ends. In germline, CDR1 is SNHLY, CDR2 FYNNEI. There are 13 residues in the CDR3. The CDR3 sequence: CASTRGARNTIYF. CDR3 bases: TGTGCCAGCACCCGGGGGGCGAGAAACACCATATATTTT.

This clonotype was counted many times. The rearrangement uses TRBV3-1 and TRBJ1-3, with D hard to call. The CDR3 has 13 amino acids. From germline, CDR1 is LGHDT and CDR2 YNNKEL (reference sequence). Trimming took off 1 base at V and 0 bases at J, with 1 base between the two ends. CDR3 in amino acids: CASSQVSGNTIYF. Written as DNA, the CDR3 is TGTGCCAGCAGCCAAGTCTCTGGAAACACCATATATTTT.

At least ten counts were recorded for this clonotype. The chain links TRBV6-4 to TRBJ1-1; D remains ambiguous. V was trimmed by 4 bases and J by 6 bases, leaving 18 bases between them. The CDR3 is made up of 15 amino acids. The germline V gene has CDR1 MRHNA and CDR2 SNTAGT. Here the CDR3 DNA reads TGTGCCAGCAGTGTTGAGGGAGGGATGAGCGCTGAAGCTTTCTTT. This encodes CASSVEGGMSAEAFF.

The CDR3 bases are TGTGCCACCAGGCACCCGACAGGAAGTGTGAACACTGAAGCTTTCTTT. Translation: CATRHPTGSVNTEAFF. This chain uses TRBV10-3 with TRBJ1-1; TRBD1 is a possible D gene (6 bases). Germline lookup yields CDR1 ENHRY and CDR2 SYGVKD. The length of the CDR3 is 16 residues. Trimming took 10 bases from V and 0 from J, leaving 21 bases between them.

This sequence joins TRBV9 and TRBJ1-2; no firm D call. CDR3 length: 14 residues. The germline V gene encodes CDR1 SGDLS and CDR2 YYNGEE. V was pared by 6 bases and J by 6 bases, with 18 bases between. CDR3 sequence: CASTLQSVMDGYTF. Written as DNA, the CDR3 is TGTGCCAGCACCCTACAGTCCGTCATGGATGGCTACACCTTC.

Regarding this clonotype: This may come from a read error, since a much larger clone is one base off. The V and J genes are TRBV5-1 and TRBJ1-2; D is undetermined. This CDR3 contains 14 residues. V lost 0 bases, J lost 3 bases, and 9 bases lay in between. The germline V gene encodes CDR1 SGHRS and CDR2 YFSETQ. CDR3 in DNA: TGCGCCAGCAGCTTGGCTAACAGCGACTATGGCTACACCTTC. Its translation is CASSLANSDYGYTF.

Ten or more counts support this clonotype. The chain links TRBV3-1 to TRBJ2-7; D not certain. This CDR3 has 13 amino acids. From germline, CDR1 is LGHDT and CDR2 YNNKEL (reference sequence). Trimming took 0 bases from V and 5 from J, leaving 8 bases between them. DNA for the CDR3: TGTGCCAGCAGCCAAGAAGGCGGCGACGAGCAGTACTTC. It codes for CASSQEGGDEQYF.

Ten or more counts support this clonotype. The CDR3 is CASSSGVGYTF. CDR3 in DNA: TGTGCCAGCAGTTCCGGGGTTGGCTACACCTTC. The chain combines TRBV28 with TRBJ1-2; D is uncertain. Germline V lookup: CDR1 MDHEN, CDR2 SYDVKM. The V end lost 4 bases, the J end lost 7 bases, and 7 bases lay between the germline ends. This CDR3 is 11 amino acids long.

This clonotype was counted many times. The chain employs TRBV6-5 and TRBJ2-3; 8 bases are a match to TRBD2. The germline V gene encodes CDR1 MNHEY and CDR2 SVGAGI. This CDR3 spans 14 amino acids. Losses at the gene ends were 2 bases for V and 10 bases for J; bases not matched to a gene: 8. CDR3 amino acids: CASSYSVREGSQYF. Here the CDR3 DNA reads TGTGCCAGCAGTTACAGTGTACGGGAGGGATCGCAGTATTTT.

At least ten counts were recorded for this clonotype. V is TRBV2 and J is TRBJ2-4; 13 bases fit TRBD2. The CDR3 is 16 residues long. Germline V lookup: CDR1 SNHLY, CDR2 FYNNEI. The ends lost 10 bases at V and 5 bases at J; junction bases unmatched: 11. Here the CDR3 DNA reads TGTGCCACACTAGCGGGAGGGCCCGAGGGGCAAAACATTCAGTACTTC. Protein sequence: CATLAGGPEGQNIQYF.

V gene TRBV20-1 combines with J gene TRBJ2-7; no clear D gene. Germline CDR1 DFQATT, CDR2 SNEGSKA (reference sequence). There are 14 residues in the CDR3. With 6 bases removed from V and 4 bases from J, the gap between germline ends came to 19 bases. In DNA, the CDR3 is TGCAGTGCCCCGCGCCTGACCGGAACTTACGAGCAGTACTTC. Its protein is CSAPRLTGTYEQYF.

This clonotype was seen only a few times. This rearrangement joins TRBV19 to TRBJ1-1; no reliable D call. Germline values: CDR1 LNHDA, CDR2 SQIVND (reference sequence). The CDR3 sequence is 12 residues long. Trimming took 4 bases from V and 4 from J, leaving 7 bases between them. CDR3 sequence reads: CASSKGFTEAFF. The CDR3 DNA follows: TGTGCCAGTAGTAAGGGTTTCACTGAAGCTTTCTTT.

This clonotype occurred many times. The CDR3, as DNA: TGTGCCAGCAGCGTAGCGTGGGCCAGCTACGAGCAGTACTTC. Amino acid sequence: CASSVAWASYEQYF. The gene calls are TRBV9 and TRBJ2-7; the D is unclear. V lost 0 bases, J lost 3 bases, and 10 bases lay in between. Germline V gene sequence: CDR1 SGDLS, CDR2 YYNGEE. The CDR3 totals 14 residues.

This sequence joins TRBV11-3 and TRBJ1-2, with D perhaps TRBD1 (5 bases). The CDR3 sequence is 14 residues long. CDR1 and CDR2 (germline): SGHNT, YENEEA. The V end was cut by 6 bases, the J end by 7 bases, with 18 bases between. CDR3 bases: TGTGCCAGCAGTAGGGGTGAAGCCCTCGGTGGCTACACCTTC. Its translation: CASSRGEALGGYTF.

This clonotype was observed at least ten times. This chain uses TRBV28 with TRBJ1-6; 8 nucleotides line up with TRBD1. Losses at the gene ends were 5 bases for V and 8 bases for J; bases not matched to a gene: 8. Germline values: CDR1 MDHEN, CDR2 SYDVKM. This CDR3 is 15 amino acids long. The CDR3 DNA reads TGTGCCAGCAGTCCAGGGGGCACGTTTGATTCACCCCTCCACTTT. Residues: CASSPGGTFDSPLHF.

The gene calls are TRBV20-1 and TRBJ2-7, with TRBD2 identical over 12 bases. Trimming took 4 bases from V and 5 from J; bases not matched to a gene: 9. The CDR3 covers 15 residues. Germline values: CDR1 DFQATT, CDR2 SNEGSKA (reference sequence). The CDR3 reads CSAIFTSGGTHEQYF. The CDR3 DNA reads TGCAGTGCTATCTTCACTAGCGGGGGGACCCACGAGCAGTACTTC.

This clonotype was seen repeatedly, ten times or more. V usage is TRBV2 and J usage is TRBJ1-5, with a possible D match to TRBD1 (5 bases). Trimming took off 7 bases at V and 7 bases at J, with 11 bases between the two ends. This CDR3 has 12 amino acids. Per the germline V gene, CDR1 is SNHLY and CDR2 is FYNNEI. The CDR3 here is CASKRGAQPQHF. CDR3 sequence (DNA): TGTGCCAGCAAACGCGGGGCACAGCCCCAGCATTTT. Variable domain in full (rest from reference TRBV2 and TRBJ1-5): EPEVTQTPSHQVTQMGQEVILRCVPISNHLYFYWYRQILGQKVEFLVSFYNNEISEKSEIFDDQFSVERPDGSNFTLKIRSTKLEDSAMYFCASKRGAQPQHFGDGTRLSIL.

This clonotype was observed a few times. This rearrangement joins TRBV6-6 to TRBJ1-6; D unclear. Germline V gene lookup returns CDR1 MNHNY and CDR2 SVGAGI (reference sequence). V lost 1 base to trimming and J lost 7 bases, with 11 bases between them. The CDR3 runs to 15 residues. The CDR3 region has the DNA TGTGCCAGCAGTTACTTGGTGGCGCCGAATTCACCCCTCCACTTT. This codes for CASSYLVAPNSPLHF.